These 8 T cell receptor beta chains originate from one sample sequenced in a study of CD8+ T cells in alopecia areata. The treatment denotes: oral pan-JAK inhibitor, 5-10 mg twice daily. As the sequencing template, cDNA was produced by extracting RNA and reverse transcribing it. Profiled with immunoSEQ multiplex PCR; TCRdb holds only in-frame clones, not every one. In the table there are 150,000 to 200,000 clones, less than 75% of which are singletons. This material consisted of CD4+ T cells sorted from blood, taken between weeks 55 and 65, from a patient treated with tofacitinib. The receptors were gathered from a human donor with alopecia areata.

The chain joins TRBV6-5 to TRBJ1-5, with D unclear. Trimming took off 0 bases at V and 4 bases at J, with 4 bases between the two ends. Looked up from germline, CDR1 is MNHEY and CDR2 is SVGAGI. CDR3 length: 13 amino acids. Here the CDR3 DNA reads TGTGCCAGCAGTTACTCACAGAATCAGCCCCAGCATTTT. Its translation: CASSYSQNQPQHF.

This clone appeared a few times. The chain links TRBV15 to TRBJ1-2; D is unclear. V lost 1 base, J lost 8 bases, and 8 bases lay in between. Germline loops: CDR1 LNHNV, CDR2 YYDKDF (reference sequence). This CDR3 contains 12 residues. CDR3 DNA: TGTGCCACCAGCAGAGGTGACAACGGCTACACCTTC. It yields the protein CATSRGDNGYTF.

The rearrangement links TRBV2 to TRBJ2-5, with D possibly being TRBD1 (6 bases). The CDR3 sequence is 13 residues long. Deletions cut 6 bases from V and 4 bases from J, with 12 bases between. The V gene's germline CDR1 is SNHLY and CDR2 FYNNEI. This CDR3 reads CASSRDTRETQYF. The CDR3 DNA reads as TGTGCCAGCAGCCGGGACACGAGAGAGACCCAGTACTTC.

V usage is TRBV7-9 and J usage is TRBJ2-7; 7 bases align to TRBD1. The V gene end was trimmed by 5 bases and the J gene end by 9 bases; junction bases not matched to a gene: 10. The CDR3 consists of 13 residues. CDR1 is SEHNR and CDR2 is FQNEAQ in the germline V gene (reference sequence). The CDR3 bases are TGTGCCAGCAGCACCAGGACAGGCACGAGGCAGTACTTC. Protein: CASSTRTGTRQYF.

This rearrangement joins TRBV27 to TRBJ1-1, with a possible D match to TRBD1 (5 bases). This CDR3 is 13 amino acids long. The ends were cut back, 8 bases at V and 0 bases at J, with 10 bases in the middle. Germline assignment: CDR1 MNHEY and CDR2 SMNVEV (reference sequence). As DNA, the CDR3 is TGTGCCAGCGGGGGGACCTTGAACACTGAAGCTTTCTTT. Residues: CASGGTLNTEAFF.

This clone was observed a few times. This rearrangement joins TRBV29-1 to TRBJ1-5, with D possibly matching TRBD1 (6 bases). V was cut by 6 bases and J by 6 bases, with 12 bases left in between. The CDR3 is 12 residues long. Germline V lookup: CDR1 SQVTM, CDR2 ANQGSEA. In DNA form, the CDR3 reads TGCAGCGTAAAGGGGGGCGGTCAGCCCCAGCATTTT. Translated: CSVKGGGQPQHF.

The chain carries TRBV5-4 and TRBJ2-3; TRBD2 agrees at 9 bases. Per germline, CDR1 SGHNT and CDR2 YYREEE (reference sequence). CDR3 size: 15 residues. Unmatched junction bases numbered 9, after V lost 5 bases and J lost 5 bases. The DNA for the CDR3 is TGTGCCAGCAGTACTCGCGGGGGGGCAGTAGATACGCAGTATTTT. It encodes CASSTRGGAVDTQYF.

This clone has only a few counts. V gene TRBV6-6 combines with J gene TRBJ1-2; 7 bases fit TRBD1. This CDR3 comprises 16 residues. After removal of 5 bases from V and 4 bases from J, the junction contained 13 bases not matched to a gene. Germline V CDR1 and CDR2: MNHNY, SVGAGI (reference sequence). CDR3 nucleotide sequence: TGTGCCAGCAGTACCAATAAGGCCGGGACAGTCTATGGCTACACCTTC. Its translation is CASSTNKAGTVYGYTF.